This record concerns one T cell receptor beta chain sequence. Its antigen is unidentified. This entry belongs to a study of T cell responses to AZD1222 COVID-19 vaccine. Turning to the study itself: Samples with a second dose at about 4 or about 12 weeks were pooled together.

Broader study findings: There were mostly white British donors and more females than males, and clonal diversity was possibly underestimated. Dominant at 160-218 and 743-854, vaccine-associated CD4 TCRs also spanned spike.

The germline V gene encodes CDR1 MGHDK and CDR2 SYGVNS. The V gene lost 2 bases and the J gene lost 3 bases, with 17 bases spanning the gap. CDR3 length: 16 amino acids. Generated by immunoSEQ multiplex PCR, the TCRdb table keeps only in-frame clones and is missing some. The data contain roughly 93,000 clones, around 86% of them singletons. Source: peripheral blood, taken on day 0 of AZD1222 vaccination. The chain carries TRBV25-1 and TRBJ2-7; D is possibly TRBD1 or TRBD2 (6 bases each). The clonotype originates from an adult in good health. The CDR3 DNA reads TGTGCCAGCAGTGAAGGCGCCGGGGGCCTTTACTACGAGCAGTACTTC. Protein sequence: CASSEGAGGLYYEQYF.